This T cell receptor beta chain originates from a study of vaccination effects on CD4 cells after COVID-19. Study-level information: Everyone in the study got two shots of either the BNT162b2 or mRNA-1273 vaccine. General study results and limits: Marked clonal contraction of both clone types appeared late after vaccination.

On day 10 of culture, CD4+ T cells were separated out. Here immunoSEQ multiplex PCR was the method, and the copy in TCRdb shows in-frame clones only, minus some. This table holds 45,000 to 50,000 clones, about 78% found once. This clone has more than one count but fewer than ten. The antigen remains unidentified. The CDR3 is 14 residues long. CDR1 and CDR2 from the germline V gene are KGHDR and SFDVKD. V lost 7 bases, J lost 8 bases, and 9 bases stayed unmatched. This TCR derives from a human donor who had a prior SARS-CoV-2 infection. Sequencing used CD4+ T cells from PBMCs cultured without peptide, obtained before COVID-19 vaccination. This chain connects TRBV24-1 to TRBJ2-1; 8 bases agree with TRBD2. This chain's CDR3 is CATRMSGSVDEQFF. The CDR3 coding sequence is TGTGCCACCAGGATGAGCGGGAGTGTGGATGAGCAGTTCTTC.